This T cell receptor (beta chain) was recovered during a study of blood T cell repertoires in COVID-19. Study-wide context: Sources were T cells, B-cell-depleted T cells, or PBMCs; the material itself was cDNA or gDNA.

In the original processing: From reference gene primer amplification, estimates of nucleated cell counts were derived. TCRdb's table, derived via immunoSEQ multiplex PCR, lists solely in-frame clones and lacks some. That table is the source of V, J and clone size, and D and trimming were worked out from the DNA. The sample yields tens of thousands of clones, about 81% seen once. Trimming stripped 3 bases from V and 4 bases from J, with 14 bases between. The CDR3 has 14 residues. Germline lookup yields CDR1 GTSNPN and CDR2 SVGIG (reference sequence). The sequenced sample was peripheral blood. V usage is TRBV30 and J usage is TRBJ2-3; tentatively, D is TRBD2 (5 bases). This receptor was identified in a human donor in a cohort sampled during active COVID-19. This chain's CDR3 is CAWRGMVGADTQYF. The CDR3 DNA reads as TGTGCCTGGAGAGGGATGGTGGGAGCAGATACGCAGTATTTT.